This T cell receptor beta chain was recovered during a study of blood T cell repertoires in COVID-19. Clones were sequenced by immunoSEQ multiplex PCR, and TCRdb holds only the in-frame ones, with some missing. The sample carries about 90,000 clones, about 90% recorded once. CDR3 size: 12 residues. Germline loops: CDR1 MDHEN, CDR2 SYDVKM. V was shortened by 7 bases and J by 4 bases, with 10 bases between the two germline ends. The sequence was collected from a man between 45 and 60 years old with COVID-19, enrolled during active disease. The sample comprised peripheral blood. The chain combines TRBV28 with TRBJ1-1, with unresolved D. The CDR3 sequence is CASKPRVTEAFF. Here the CDR3 DNA reads TGTGCCAGCAAACCTCGGGTCACTGAAGCTTTCTTT.